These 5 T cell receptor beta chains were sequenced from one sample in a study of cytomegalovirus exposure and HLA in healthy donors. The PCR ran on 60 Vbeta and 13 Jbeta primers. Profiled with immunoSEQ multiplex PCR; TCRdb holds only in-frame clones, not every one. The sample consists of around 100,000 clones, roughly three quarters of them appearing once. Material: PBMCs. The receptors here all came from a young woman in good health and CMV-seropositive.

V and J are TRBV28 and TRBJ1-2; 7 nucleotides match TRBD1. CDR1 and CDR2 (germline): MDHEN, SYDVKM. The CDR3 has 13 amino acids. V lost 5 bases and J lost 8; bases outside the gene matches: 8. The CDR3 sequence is CASSPTGESGYTF. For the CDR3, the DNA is TGTGCCAGCAGTCCAACAGGGGAGAGCGGCTACACCTTC.

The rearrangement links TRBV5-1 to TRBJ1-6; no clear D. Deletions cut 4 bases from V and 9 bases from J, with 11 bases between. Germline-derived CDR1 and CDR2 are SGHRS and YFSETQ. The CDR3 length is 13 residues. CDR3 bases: TGCGCCAGCAGCACTGAACAGTCTTCACCCCTCCACTTT. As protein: CASSTEQSSPLHF. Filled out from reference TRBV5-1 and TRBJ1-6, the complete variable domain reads KAGVTQTPRYLIKTRGQQVTLSCSPISGHRSVSWYQQTPGQGLQFLFEYFSETQRNKGNFPGRFSGRQFSNSRSEMNVSTLELGDSALYLCASSTEQSSPLHFGNGTRLTVT.

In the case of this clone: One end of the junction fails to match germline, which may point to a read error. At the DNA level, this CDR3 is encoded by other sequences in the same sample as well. CDR3 loop: CASSTGFKNIQYF. In nucleotides, the CDR3 is TGTGCCAGCAGCACAGGGTTCAAAAACATTCAATACTTC. The chain employs TRBV28 and TRBJ2-4; D may be TRBD1 (6 bases). CDR3 length: 13 amino acids. CDR1 is MDHEN and CDR2 is SYDVKM in the germline V gene.

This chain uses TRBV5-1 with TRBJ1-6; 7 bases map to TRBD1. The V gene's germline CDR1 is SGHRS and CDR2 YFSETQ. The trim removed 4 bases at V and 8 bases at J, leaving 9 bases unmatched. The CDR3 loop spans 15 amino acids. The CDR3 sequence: CASSERTGEDSPLHF. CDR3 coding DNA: TGCGCCAGCAGCGAACGGACAGGCGAAGATTCACCCCTCCACTTT.

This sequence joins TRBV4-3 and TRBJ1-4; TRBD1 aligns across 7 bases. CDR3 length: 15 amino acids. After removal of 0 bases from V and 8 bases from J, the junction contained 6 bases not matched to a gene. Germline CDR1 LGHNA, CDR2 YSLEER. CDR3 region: CASSQEGRGFEKLFF. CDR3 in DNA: TGCGCCAGCAGCCAAGAAGGCAGGGGGTTCGAAAAACTGTTTTTT.